This TCR beta chain was profiled in a study of OX40 agonist ivuxolimab in advanced cancers. Study-level background: Of mixed ages from about 20 to 90 and averaging about 56 years, the group was about 80% male. Study results and limitations: Doses of 0.1 to 3.0 mg/kg were accompanied by clonal expansion of CD4+ and CD8+ blood T cells by week 6. Some patients without response likewise showed low normalized clonal expansion.

Losses at the gene ends were 7 bases for V and 0 bases for J; bases not matched to a gene: 7. Germline V gene lookup returns CDR1 MDHEN and CDR2 SYDVKM. The CDR3 consists of 17 residues. Method: immunoSEQ multiplex PCR; TCRdb's copy keeps in-frame clones and lacks some. The sample includes 70,000 to 85,000 clones, approximately 90% seen only once; the top ten take approximately 0.69%. Details on this clone: Its target is unknown.

The origin of this receptor is an adult with an advanced solid tumor such as melanoma, head and neck, liver or kidney cancer. The sequences come from CD4+ or CD8+ T cells sorted from blood, collected in a trial of the OX40 agonist ivuxolimab. The chain couples TRBV28 to TRBJ1-4, with TRBD1 identical over 11 bases. CDR3 sequence reads: CASTGTGGYATNEKLFF. The DNA of the CDR3 is TGTGCCAGCACCGGGACAGGGGGATATGCAACTAATGAAAAACTGTTTTTT.